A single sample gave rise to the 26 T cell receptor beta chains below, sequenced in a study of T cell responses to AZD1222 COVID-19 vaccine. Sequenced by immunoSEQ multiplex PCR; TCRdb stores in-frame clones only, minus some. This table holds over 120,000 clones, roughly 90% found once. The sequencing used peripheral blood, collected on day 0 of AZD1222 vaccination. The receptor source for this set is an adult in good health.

The DNA for the CDR3 is TGTGCCAGCAAGGCAGGGGATAATTCACCCCTCCACTTT. Protein sequence: CASKAGDNSPLHF. The chain recombines TRBV6-5 with TRBJ1-6; a weak D match, TRBD1 (6 bases). Germline lookup yields CDR1 MNHEY and CDR2 SVGAGI. Between the trimmed V and J ends, which lost 7 bases and 5 bases, there was a span of 9 bases. This CDR3 spans 13 amino acids.

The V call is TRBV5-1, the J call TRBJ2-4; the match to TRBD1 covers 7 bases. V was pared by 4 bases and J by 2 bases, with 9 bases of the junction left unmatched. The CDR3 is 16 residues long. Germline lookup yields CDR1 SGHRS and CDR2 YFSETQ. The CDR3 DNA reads TGCGCCAGCAGCCCGGTATCGGACAGGTCCAAAAACATTCAGTACTTC. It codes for CASSPVSDRSKNIQYF.

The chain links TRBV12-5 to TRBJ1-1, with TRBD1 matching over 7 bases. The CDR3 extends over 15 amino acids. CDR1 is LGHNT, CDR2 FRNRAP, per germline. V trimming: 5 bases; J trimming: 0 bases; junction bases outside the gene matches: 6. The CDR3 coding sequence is TGTGCTAGTGGTACTAGGACAGGCTTGAACACTGAAGCTTTCTTT. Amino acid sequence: CASGTRTGLNTEAFF.

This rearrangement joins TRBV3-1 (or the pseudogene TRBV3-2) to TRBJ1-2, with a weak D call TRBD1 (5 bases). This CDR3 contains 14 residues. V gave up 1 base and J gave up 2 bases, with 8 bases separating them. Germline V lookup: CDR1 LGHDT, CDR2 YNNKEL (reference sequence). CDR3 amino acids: CASSQAGRNYGYTF. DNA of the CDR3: TGTGCCAGCAGCCAAGCGGGACGCAACTATGGCTACACCTTC.

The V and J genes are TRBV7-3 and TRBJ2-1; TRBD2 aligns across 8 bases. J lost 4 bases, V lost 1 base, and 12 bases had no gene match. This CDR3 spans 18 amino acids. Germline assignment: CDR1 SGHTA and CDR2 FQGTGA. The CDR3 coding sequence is TGTGCCAGCAGCTTAAAAGCGGGAGAAAGAAGTTCGTACAATGAGCAGTTCTTC. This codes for CASSLKAGERSSYNEQFF.

This CDR3 is CARWIGWGTSATYEQYF. In nucleotides, the CDR3 is TGTGCCAGATGGATTGGGTGGGGGACTAGCGCAACCTACGAGCAGTACTTC. The genes are TRBV6-4 and TRBJ2-7; 10 nucleotides agree with TRBD2. V lost 9 bases to trimming and J lost 2 bases; unmatched junction nucleotides: 16. Germline V gene data show CDR1 as MRHNA and CDR2 as SNTAGT. This CDR3 comprises 17 residues.

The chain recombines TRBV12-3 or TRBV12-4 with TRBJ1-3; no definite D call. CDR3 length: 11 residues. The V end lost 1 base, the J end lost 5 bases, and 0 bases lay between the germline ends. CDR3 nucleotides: TGTGCCAGCAGTTTAGGAAACACCATATATTTT. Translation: CASSLGNTIYF.

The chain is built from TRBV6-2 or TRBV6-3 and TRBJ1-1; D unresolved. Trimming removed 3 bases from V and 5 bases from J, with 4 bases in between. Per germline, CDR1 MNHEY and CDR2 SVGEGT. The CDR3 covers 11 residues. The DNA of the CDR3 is TGTGCCAGCAGTTATGGGACTGAAGCTTTCTTT. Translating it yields CASSYGTEAFF.

CDR3 region: CASSSGAKDSPLHF. The DNA of the CDR3 is TGTGCCAGCAGCTCGGGAGCGAAGGATTCACCCCTCCACTTT. The V gene is TRBV7-6, the J gene TRBJ1-6; no clear D. Per the germline V gene, CDR1 is SGHVS and CDR2 is FNYEAQ. Deletions cut 4 bases from V and 8 bases from J, with 12 bases between. The CDR3 extends over 14 amino acids.

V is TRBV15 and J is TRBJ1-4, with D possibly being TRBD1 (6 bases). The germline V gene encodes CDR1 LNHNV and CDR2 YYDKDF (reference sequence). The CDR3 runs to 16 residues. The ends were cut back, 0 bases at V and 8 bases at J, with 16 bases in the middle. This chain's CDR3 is CATSRDRQGRGEKLFF. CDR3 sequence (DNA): TGTGCCACCAGCAGAGATCGGCAGGGGAGAGGGGAAAAACTGTTTTTT.

Written as DNA, the CDR3 is TGTGCCAGCAGCCCGTCCGGGACAGGTGGCTATGGCTACACCTTC. Protein: CASSPSGTGGYGYTF. This chain connects TRBV6-5 to TRBJ1-2, with 8 bases matching TRBD1. This CDR3 region has 15 residues. Germline lookup yields CDR1 MNHEY and CDR2 SVGAGI. The ends lost 6 bases at V and 4 bases at J; junction bases unmatched: 10.

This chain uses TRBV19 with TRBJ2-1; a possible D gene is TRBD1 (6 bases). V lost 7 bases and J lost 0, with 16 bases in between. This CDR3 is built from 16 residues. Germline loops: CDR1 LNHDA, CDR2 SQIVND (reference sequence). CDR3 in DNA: TGTGCCAGTACCCCCATCGCGACAGGCTCCTACAATGAGCAGTTCTTC. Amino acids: CASTPIATGSYNEQFF. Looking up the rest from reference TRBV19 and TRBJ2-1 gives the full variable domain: DGGITQSPKYLFRKEGQNVTLSCEQNLNHDAMYWYRQDPGQGLRLIYYSQIVNDFQKGDIAEGYSVSREKKESFPLTVTSAQKNPTAFYLCASTPIATGSYNEQFFGPGTRLTVL.

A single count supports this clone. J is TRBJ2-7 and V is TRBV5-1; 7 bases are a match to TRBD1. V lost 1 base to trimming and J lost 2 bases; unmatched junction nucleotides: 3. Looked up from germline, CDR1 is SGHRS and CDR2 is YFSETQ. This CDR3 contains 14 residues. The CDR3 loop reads CASSLTGVPYEQYF. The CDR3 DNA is TGCGCCAGCAGCTTGACAGGGGTTCCCTACGAGCAGTACTTC.

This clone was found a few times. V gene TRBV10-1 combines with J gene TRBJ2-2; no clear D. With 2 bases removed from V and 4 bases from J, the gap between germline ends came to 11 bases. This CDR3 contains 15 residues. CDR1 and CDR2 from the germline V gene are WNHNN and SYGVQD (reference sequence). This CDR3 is CASSEAQTFTGELFF. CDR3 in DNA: TGCGCCAGCAGTGAGGCGCAAACTTTCACCGGGGAGCTGTTTTTT.

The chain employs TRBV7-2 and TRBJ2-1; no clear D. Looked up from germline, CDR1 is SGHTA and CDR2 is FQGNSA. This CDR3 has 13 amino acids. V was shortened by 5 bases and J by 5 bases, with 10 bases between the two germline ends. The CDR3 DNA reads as TGTGCCAGCAGCCCCGGCCGGGACAATGAGCAGTTCTTC. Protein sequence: CASSPGRDNEQFF.

Here the CDR3 reads CSVGEGETQYF. The CDR3 nucleotides read TGCAGCGTTGGGGAGGGCGAGACCCAGTACTTC. The chain recombines TRBV29-1 with TRBJ2-5; 7 bases map to TRBD2. Germline values: CDR1 SQVTM, CDR2 ANQGSEA. The V and J ends lost 4 bases and 5 bases, in that order; junction bases with no gene match: 1. The CDR3 consists of 11 residues. Based on the CDR3 plus reference TRBV29-1 and TRBJ2-5, the full variable domain is SAVISQKPSRDICQRGTSLTIQCQVDSQVTMMFWYRQQPGQSLTLIATANQGSEATYESGFVIDKFPISRPNLTFSTLTVSNMSPEDSSIYLCSVGEGETQYFGPGTRLLVL.

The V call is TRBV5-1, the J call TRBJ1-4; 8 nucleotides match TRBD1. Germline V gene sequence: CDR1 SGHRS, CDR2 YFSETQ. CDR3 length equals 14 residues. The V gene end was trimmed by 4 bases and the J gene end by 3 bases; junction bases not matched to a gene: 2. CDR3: CASSLTGANEKLFF. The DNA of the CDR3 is TGCGCCAGCAGCCTGACAGGGGCTAATGAAAAACTGTTTTTT.

CDR3 region: CSVGQRNQPQHF. The CDR3 bases are TGCAGCGTCGGACAGCGGAATCAGCCCCAGCATTTT. The chain recombines TRBV29-1 with TRBJ1-5; tentatively, D is TRBD1 (6 bases). The CDR3 length is 12 residues. The germline CDR1 and CDR2 sequences are SQVTM and ANQGSEA. V was cut by 6 bases and J by 4 bases, with 10 bases left in between.

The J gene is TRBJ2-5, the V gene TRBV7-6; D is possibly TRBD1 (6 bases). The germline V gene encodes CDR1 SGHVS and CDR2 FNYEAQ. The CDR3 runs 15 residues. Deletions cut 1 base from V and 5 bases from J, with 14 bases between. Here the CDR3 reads CASSLVGAVTETQYF. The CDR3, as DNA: TGTGCCAGCAGCTTAGTGGGGGCTGTTACTGAGACCCAGTACTTC. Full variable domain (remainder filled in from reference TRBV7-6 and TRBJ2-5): GAGVSQSPRYKVTKRGQDVALRCDPISGHVSLYWYRQALGQGPEFLTYFNYEAQQDKSGLPNDRFSAERPEGSISTLTIQRTEQRDSAMYRCASSLVGAVTETQYFGPGTRLLVL.

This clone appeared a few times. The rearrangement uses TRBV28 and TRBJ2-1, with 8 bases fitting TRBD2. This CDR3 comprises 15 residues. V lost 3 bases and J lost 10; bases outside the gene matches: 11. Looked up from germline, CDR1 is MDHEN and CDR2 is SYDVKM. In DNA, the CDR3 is TGTGCCAGCAGTTTCGGGACTAGGCGCTTTAGAGAGCAGTTCTTC. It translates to CASSFGTRRFREQFF.

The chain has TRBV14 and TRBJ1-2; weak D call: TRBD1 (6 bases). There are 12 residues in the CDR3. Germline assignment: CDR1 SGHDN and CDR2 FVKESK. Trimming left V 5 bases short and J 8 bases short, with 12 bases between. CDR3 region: CASSSDRGGYTF. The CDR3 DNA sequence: TGTGCCAGCAGCTCGGACAGAGGAGGCTACACCTTC.

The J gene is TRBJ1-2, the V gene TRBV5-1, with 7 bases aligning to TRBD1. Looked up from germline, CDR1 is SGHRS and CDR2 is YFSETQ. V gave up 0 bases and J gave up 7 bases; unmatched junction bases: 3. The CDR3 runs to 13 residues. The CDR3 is CASSLVTGFGYTF. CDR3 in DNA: TGCGCCAGCAGCTTGGTGACAGGGTTTGGCTACACCTTC. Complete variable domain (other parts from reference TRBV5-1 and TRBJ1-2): KAGVTQTPRYLIKTRGQQVTLSCSPISGHRSVSWYQQTPGQGLQFLFEYFSETQRNKGNFPGRFSGRQFSNSRSEMNVSTLELGDSALYLCASSLVTGFGYTFGSGTRLTVV.

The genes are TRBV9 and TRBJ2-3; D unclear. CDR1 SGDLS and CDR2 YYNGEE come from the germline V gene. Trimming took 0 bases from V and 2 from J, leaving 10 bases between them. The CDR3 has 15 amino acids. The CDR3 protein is CASSVVDAFTDTQYF. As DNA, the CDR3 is TGTGCCAGCAGCGTAGTAGATGCGTTCACAGATACGCAGTATTTT.

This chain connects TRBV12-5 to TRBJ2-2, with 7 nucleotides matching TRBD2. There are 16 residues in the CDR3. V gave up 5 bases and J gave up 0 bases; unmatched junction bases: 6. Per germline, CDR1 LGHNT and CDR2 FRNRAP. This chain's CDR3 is CASGLQLATNTGELFF. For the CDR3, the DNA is TGTGCTAGTGGTCTCCAACTAGCGACGAACACCGGGGAGCTGTTTTTT.

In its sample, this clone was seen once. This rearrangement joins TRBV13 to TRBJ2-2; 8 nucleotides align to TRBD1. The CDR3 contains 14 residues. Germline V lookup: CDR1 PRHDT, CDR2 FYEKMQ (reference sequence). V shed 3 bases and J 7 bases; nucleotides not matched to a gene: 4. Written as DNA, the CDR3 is TGTGCCAGCAGCTTTCCCGGGACAGGCGGGGAGCTGTTTTTT. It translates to CASSFPGTGGELFF.

CDR3 sequence (DNA): TGTGCCAGCAGCAAGCCACCGGGACCGCGGGAGACCTACGAGCAGTACTTC. It specifies CASSKPPGPRETYEQYF. V usage is TRBV21-1 and J usage is TRBJ2-7; the table assigns TRBD2, which was not confirmed against the DNA. TRBV21-1 is deemed a pseudogene. CDR3 length equals 17 residues.